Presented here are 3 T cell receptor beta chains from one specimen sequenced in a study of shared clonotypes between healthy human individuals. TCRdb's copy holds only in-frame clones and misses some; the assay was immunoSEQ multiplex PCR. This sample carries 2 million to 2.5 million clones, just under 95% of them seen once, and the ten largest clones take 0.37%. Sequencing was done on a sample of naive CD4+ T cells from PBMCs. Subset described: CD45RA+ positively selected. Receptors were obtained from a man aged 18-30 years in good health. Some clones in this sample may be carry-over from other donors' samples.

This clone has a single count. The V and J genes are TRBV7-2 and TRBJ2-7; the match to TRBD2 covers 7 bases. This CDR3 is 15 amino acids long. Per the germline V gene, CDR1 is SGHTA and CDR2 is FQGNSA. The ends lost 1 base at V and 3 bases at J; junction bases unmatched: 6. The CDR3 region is CASSLGSAGDYEQYF. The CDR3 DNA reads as TGTGCCAGCAGCTTAGGTAGTGCGGGAGACTACGAGCAGTACTTC.

The DNA of the CDR3 is TGTGCCAGCAGAAGCCGGGACAGGGGTCGGTACGAGCAGTACTTC. As protein: CASRSRDRGRYEQYF. The chain employs TRBV6-5 and TRBJ2-7, with 10 positions matching TRBD1. Germline CDR1 and CDR2: MNHEY and SVGAGI. CDR3 length: 15 residues. Trimming took 6 bases from V and 4 from J; bases not matched to a gene: 9.

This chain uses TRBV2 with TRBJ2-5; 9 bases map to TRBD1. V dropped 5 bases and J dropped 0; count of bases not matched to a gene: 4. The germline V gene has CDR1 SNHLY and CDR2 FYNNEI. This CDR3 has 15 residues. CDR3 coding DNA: TGTGCCAGCAGTAGGGACAGGGCGTACCAAGAGACCCAGTACTTC. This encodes CASSRDRAYQETQYF.